This T cell receptor (beta chain) originates from a study of blood T cell repertoires in COVID-19. Looking at the study overall: The United States, Italy and Spain supplied acute and convalescent COVID-19 samples.

Germline CDR1 is GTSNPN and CDR2 is SVGIG (reference sequence). This CDR3 is built from 15 residues. The ends were cut back, 3 bases at V and 7 bases at J, with 16 bases in the middle. Profiled with immunoSEQ multiplex PCR; TCRdb holds only in-frame clones, not every one. The data hold 150,000 to 190,000 clones, with about 85% observed a single time. Seattle-derived patients entered the study during active infection and were followed longitudinally. What was sequenced was peripheral blood. The TCR comes from a woman aged 55-69 years with COVID-19, enrolled during active disease. The chain has TRBV30 and TRBJ1-6; a weak D match, TRBD1 (5 bases). The DNA of the CDR3 is TGTGCCTGGAGCATAGCGTCGGGGGGAAATTCACCCCTCCACTTT. Its translation is CAWSIASGGNSPLHF.